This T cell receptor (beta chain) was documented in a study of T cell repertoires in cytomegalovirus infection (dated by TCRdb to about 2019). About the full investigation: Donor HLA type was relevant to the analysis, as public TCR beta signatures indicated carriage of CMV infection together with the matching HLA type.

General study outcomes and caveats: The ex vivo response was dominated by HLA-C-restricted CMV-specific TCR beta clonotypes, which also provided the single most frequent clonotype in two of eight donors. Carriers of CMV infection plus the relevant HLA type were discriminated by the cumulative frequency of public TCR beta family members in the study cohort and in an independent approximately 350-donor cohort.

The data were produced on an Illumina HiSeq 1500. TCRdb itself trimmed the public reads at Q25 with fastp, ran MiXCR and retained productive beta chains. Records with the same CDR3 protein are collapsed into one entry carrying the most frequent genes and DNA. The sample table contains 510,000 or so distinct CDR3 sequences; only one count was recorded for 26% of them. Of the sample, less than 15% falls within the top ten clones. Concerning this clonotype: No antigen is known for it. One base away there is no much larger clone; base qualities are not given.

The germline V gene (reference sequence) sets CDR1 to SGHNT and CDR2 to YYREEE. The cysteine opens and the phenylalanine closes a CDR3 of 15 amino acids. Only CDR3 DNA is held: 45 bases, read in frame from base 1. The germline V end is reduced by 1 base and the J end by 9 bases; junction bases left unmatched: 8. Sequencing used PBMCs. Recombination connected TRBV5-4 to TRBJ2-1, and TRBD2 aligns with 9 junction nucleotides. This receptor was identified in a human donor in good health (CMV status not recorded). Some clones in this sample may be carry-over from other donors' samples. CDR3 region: CASSLRVAGVPEQFF. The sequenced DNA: TGTGCCAGCAGCTTGAGGGTAGCGGGAGTCCCTGAGCAGTTCTTC. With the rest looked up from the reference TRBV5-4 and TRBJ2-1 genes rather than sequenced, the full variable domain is ETGVTQSPTHLIKTRGQQVTLRCSSQSGHNTVSWYQQALGQGPQFIFQYYREEENGRGNFPPRFSGLQFPNYSSELNVNALELDDSALYLCASSLRVAGVPEQFFGPGTRLTVL.